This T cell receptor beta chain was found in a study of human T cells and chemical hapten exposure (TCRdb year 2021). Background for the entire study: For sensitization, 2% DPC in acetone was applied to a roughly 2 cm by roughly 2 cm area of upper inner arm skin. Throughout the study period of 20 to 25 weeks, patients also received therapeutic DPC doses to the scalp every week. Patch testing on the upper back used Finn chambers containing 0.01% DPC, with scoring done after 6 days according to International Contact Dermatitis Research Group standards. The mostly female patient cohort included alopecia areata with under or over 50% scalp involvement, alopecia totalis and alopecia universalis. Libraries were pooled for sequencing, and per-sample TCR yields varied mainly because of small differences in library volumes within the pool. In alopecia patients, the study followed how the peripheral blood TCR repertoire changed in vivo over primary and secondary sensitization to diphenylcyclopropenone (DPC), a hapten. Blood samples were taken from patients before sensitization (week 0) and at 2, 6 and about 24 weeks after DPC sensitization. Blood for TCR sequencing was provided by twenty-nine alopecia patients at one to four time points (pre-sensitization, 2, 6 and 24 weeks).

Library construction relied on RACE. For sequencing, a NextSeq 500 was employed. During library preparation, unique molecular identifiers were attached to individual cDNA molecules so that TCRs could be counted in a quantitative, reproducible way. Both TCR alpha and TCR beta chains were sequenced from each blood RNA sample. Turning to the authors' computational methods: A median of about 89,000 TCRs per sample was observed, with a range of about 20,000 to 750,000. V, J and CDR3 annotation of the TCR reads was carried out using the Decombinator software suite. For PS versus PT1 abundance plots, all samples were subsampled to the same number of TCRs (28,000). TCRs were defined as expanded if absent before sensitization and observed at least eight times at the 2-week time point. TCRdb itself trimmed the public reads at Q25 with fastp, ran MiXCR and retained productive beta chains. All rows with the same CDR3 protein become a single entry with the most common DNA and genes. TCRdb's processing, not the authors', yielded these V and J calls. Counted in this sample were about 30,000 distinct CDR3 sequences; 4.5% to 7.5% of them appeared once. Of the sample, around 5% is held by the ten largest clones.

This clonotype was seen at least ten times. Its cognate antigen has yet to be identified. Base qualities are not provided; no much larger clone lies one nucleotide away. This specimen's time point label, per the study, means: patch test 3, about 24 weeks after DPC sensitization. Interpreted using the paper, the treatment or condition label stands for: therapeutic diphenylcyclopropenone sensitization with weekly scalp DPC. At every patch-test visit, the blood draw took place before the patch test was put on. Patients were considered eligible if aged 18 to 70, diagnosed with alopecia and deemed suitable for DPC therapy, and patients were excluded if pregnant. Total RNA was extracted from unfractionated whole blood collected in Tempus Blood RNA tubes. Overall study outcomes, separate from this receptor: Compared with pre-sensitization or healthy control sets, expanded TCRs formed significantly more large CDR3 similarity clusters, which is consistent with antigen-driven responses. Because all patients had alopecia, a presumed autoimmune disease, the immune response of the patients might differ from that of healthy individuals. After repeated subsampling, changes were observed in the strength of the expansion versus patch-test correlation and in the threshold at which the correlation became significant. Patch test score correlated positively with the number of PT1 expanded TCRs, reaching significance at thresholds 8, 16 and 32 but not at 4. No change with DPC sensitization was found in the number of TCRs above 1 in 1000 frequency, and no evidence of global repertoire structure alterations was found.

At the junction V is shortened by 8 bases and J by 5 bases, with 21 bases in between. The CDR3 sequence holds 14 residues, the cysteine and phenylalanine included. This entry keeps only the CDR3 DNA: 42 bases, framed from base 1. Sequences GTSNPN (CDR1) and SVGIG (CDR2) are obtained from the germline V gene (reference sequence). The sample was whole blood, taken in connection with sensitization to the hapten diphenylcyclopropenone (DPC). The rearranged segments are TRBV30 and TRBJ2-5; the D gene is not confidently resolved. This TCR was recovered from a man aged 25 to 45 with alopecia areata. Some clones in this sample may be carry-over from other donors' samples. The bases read TGTGCCCTGCAGACCGTGGGTCAGCGTGAGACCCAGTACTTC. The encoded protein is CALQTVGQRETQYF.